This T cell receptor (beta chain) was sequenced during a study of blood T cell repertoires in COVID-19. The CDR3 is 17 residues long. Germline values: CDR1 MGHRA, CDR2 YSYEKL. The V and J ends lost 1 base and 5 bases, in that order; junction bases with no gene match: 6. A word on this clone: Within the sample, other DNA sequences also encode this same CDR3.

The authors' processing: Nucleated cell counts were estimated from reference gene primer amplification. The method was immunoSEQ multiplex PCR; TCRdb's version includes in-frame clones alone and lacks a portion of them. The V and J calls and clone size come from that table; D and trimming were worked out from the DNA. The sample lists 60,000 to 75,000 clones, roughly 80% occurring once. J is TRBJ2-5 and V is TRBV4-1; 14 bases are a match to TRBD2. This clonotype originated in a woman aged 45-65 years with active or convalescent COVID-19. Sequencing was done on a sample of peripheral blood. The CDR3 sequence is CASSQGLAGGPGETQYF. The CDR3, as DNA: TGCGCCAGCAGCCAAGGACTAGCGGGAGGGCCGGGGGAGACCCAGTACTTC.